This TCR beta chain was documented in a study of T cell responses to AZD1222 COVID-19 vaccine. Libraries were prepared by immunoSEQ multiplex PCR; TCRdb keeps only in-frame clonotypes and omits some of them. The data hold roughly 150,000 clones, with about nine tenths observed a single time. The receptor was derived from an adult who received the AZD1222 COVID-19 vaccine. The source material was peripheral blood, sampled 28 days after the second AZD1222 dose.

This chain's CDR3 is CASSEEGYASDEAFF. Written as DNA, the CDR3 is TGCGCCAGCAGTGAGGAGGGCTACGCATCGGATGAAGCTTTCTTT. The chain recombines TRBV10-1 with TRBJ1-1, with D uncertain. The germline V gene has CDR1 WNHNN and CDR2 SYGVQD (reference sequence). This CDR3 is built from 15 residues. Trimming shortened V by 2 bases and J by 7 bases, and 17 bases separated the two germline ends.